The clone carrying this T cell receptor (beta chain) has just one count. Trimming stripped 0 bases from V and 7 bases from J, with 16 bases between. The CDR3 consists of 16 residues. Germline-derived CDR1 and CDR2 are DFQATT and SNEGSKA (reference sequence). This sample is part of a study of blood T cells in healthy people across ages. Study at large: Capture by template switching was about one barcoded beta molecule per two T cells.

A minimum of 6 micrograms of total RNA was extracted per sample. A second PCR, run for about 7 to 11 cycles, used a sample-barcoded 5' primer plus a J-beta primer mix. Samples each returned at least 3 million CDR3-containing paired-end reads. TCRdb fed the 5' RACE reads into MiXCR, producing one record per CDR3 protein. The sample has fewer than 1.5 million distinct CDR3 sequences; about 43% are singletons. The receptor was derived from a woman between 18 and 30 years old in good health. This chain joins TRBV20-1 and TRBJ1-6; no clear D. The sample comprised blood. The CDR3 nucleotides read TGCAGTGCTAGAGATCTTTATAGAACTTCCAATTCACCCCTCCACTTT. It translates to CSARDLYRTSNSPLHF.